This TCR beta chain was identified during a study of T-cell reconstitution after alpha-beta-depleted transplantation in children. The TCRbeta library incorporated unique molecular identifiers. TCRdb ran MiXCR on the PCR reads and lists one entry per CDR3 protein. The table has about 440,000 distinct CDR3 sequences, 43% seen once. Sequenced here: PBMCs, sampled before TCRalphabeta/CD19-depleted stem cell transplant. The receptor was isolated from a girl under 10 years old with aplastic anemia, due to receive a stem cell transplant.

The CDR3 loop is CASSYAGGALYEQYF. CDR3 DNA sequence: TGTGCCAGCAGTTACGCCGGCGGTGCCCTCTACGAGCAGTACTTC. This chain uses TRBV6-5 with TRBJ2-7; D gene uncertain. V was trimmed by 2 bases and J by 3 bases, leaving 14 bases between them. Germline V gene sequence: CDR1 MNHEY, CDR2 SVGAGI. This CDR3 is built from 15 residues.